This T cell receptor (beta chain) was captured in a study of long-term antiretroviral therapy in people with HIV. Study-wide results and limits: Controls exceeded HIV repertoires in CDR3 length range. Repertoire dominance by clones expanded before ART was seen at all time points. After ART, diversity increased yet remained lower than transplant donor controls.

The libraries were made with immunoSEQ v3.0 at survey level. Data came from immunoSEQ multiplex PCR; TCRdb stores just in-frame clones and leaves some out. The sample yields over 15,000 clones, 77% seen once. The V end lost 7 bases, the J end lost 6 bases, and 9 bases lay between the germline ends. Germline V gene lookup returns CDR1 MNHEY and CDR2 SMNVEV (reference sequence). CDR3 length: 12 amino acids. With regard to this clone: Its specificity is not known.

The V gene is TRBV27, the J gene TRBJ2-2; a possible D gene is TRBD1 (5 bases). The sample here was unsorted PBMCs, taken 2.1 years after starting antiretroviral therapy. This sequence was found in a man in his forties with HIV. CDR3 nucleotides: TGTGCCAGCAAAGGGGCGGCCGGGGAGCTGTTTTTT. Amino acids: CASKGAAGELFF.